The text below deals with one T cell receptor (beta chain). Deletions cut 4 bases from V and 4 bases from J, with 8 bases between. Germline lookup yields CDR1 MNHEY and CDR2 SVGEGT. The CDR3 extends over 13 amino acids. This specimen comes from a study of blood T cell repertoires in COVID-19. Using immunoSEQ multiplex PCR, the repertoire was profiled, and TCRdb retains in-frame clones only, with some absent. The data show a few hundred thousand clones, roughly 85% seen once. The chain is built from TRBV6-2 or TRBV6-3 and TRBJ1-5, with D tentatively TRBD1 (6 bases). Sequencing was carried out using peripheral blood. The source is a woman older than 75 with acute or convalescent COVID-19. The CDR3 DNA follows: TGTGCCAGCAGTTGGGACATTAATCAGCCCCAGCATTTT. This encodes CASSWDINQPQHF.